Listed here are 28 T cell receptor beta chains from one sample, sequenced in a study of molecular identifiers for immune sequencing clone quantification. TCRdb redid the calling of the PCR reads with MiXCR, one entry per CDR3 protein. Here the sample spans under 350,000 distinct CDR3 sequences, roughly a quarter being singletons. Input material: naive CD8+ T cells from blood, with Jurkat cell RNA spiked in. The subset was: FACS-sorted CD8+CD4-CCR7+CD45RA+ naive T cells. These receptors were collected from a human donor in good health. Some libraries in this study had Jurkat cell RNA spiked in.

This clonotype turned up a few times. The V and J genes are TRBV7-6 and TRBJ2-3, with a weak D call TRBD2 (5 bases). V shed 1 base and J shed 4 bases, with 9 bases lying between them. The germline CDR1 and CDR2 sequences are SGHVS and FNYEAQ. This CDR3 is 14 amino acids long. The CDR3 is CASSLELEADTQYF. The CDR3 coding sequence is TGTGCCAGCAGCTTAGAACTAGAAGCAGATACGCAGTATTTT.

Comment on this clonotype: The conserved phenylalanine or tryptophan is not found at the CDR3 terminus, so this likely reflects a read error. The chain is built from TRBV5-8 and TRBJ2-7; D unclear. V was cut by 0 bases and J by 2 bases, with 6 bases left in between. The CDR3 spans 13 residues. CDR1 and CDR2 (germline): SGHTS, YDEGEE. CDR3 bases: TGTGCCAGCAGCTTGGGCAGTCCCTACGAGCAGTACTCC. Residues: CASSLGSPYEQYS.

The chain recombines TRBV19 with TRBJ2-7; D not resolved. The germline V gene has CDR1 LNHDA and CDR2 SQIVND (reference sequence). V gave up 0 bases and J gave up 0 bases, with 12 bases separating them. The CDR3 covers 16 residues. This chain's CDR3 is CASSIERITSSYEQYF. The CDR3 DNA reads TGTGCCAGTAGTATAGAAAGGATTACGAGCTCCTACGAGCAGTACTTC.

This clonotype was detected a few times. CDR3 protein: CASSELRSGGSSNYGYTF. DNA of the CDR3: TGTGCCAGCAGTGAACTCAGGAGCGGGGGCTCGTCCAACTATGGCTACACCTTC. This chain links TRBV2 with TRBJ1-2; the D gene is possibly TRBD1 (6 bases). Germline CDR1 is SNHLY and CDR2 is FYNNEI. Trimming took off 2 bases at V and 2 bases at J, with 21 bases between the two ends. This CDR3 has 18 residues.

This clonotype was picked up many times. This chain joins TRBV4-3 and TRBJ2-7, with TRBD2 as a possible D gene (6 bases). Germline CDR1 is LGHNA and CDR2 is YSLEER. Between the trimmed V and J ends, which lost 7 bases and 0 bases, there was a span of 13 bases. CDR3 length: 14 residues. CDR3 region: CASTPGAGSYEQYF. In DNA form, the CDR3 reads TGCGCCAGCACCCCCGGAGCGGGCTCCTACGAGCAGTACTTC.

As to this clonotype: This may arise from a read error, as a much more abundant clone is one base away. CDR3 region: CAPWTSGSLYIQYF. The CDR3, as DNA: TGTGCCCCCTGGACTAGCGGGAGTCTTTACATTCAGTACTTC. This chain links TRBV10-3 with TRBJ2-4; 13 positions match TRBD2. Germline trimming cut 11 bases from V and 8 bases from J; bases unmatched to any gene: 9. This CDR3 is built from 14 residues. CDR1 is ENHRY, CDR2 SYGVKD, per germline.

The table lists this clonotype with many counts. This chain joins TRBV29-1 and TRBJ2-7; 7 bases are shared with TRBD2. Germline CDR1 and CDR2: SQVTM and ANQGSEA. The ends lost 4 bases at V and 4 bases at J; junction bases unmatched: 10. The CDR3 loop spans 14 amino acids. CDR3 nucleotide sequence: TGCAGCGTTGCCCGGAGAGGGAGGGAATACGAGCAGTACTTC. As protein: CSVARRGREYEQYF.

This clonotype has more than one count but fewer than ten. V gene TRBV6-5 combines with J gene TRBJ1-5; D is undetermined. The J call is doubtful: the DNA matches TRBJ2-3 better. The germline gives CDR1 MNHEY, CDR2 SVGAGI. The length of the CDR3 is 13 residues. The CDR3 here is CASSYTPAQPQYF. DNA for the CDR3: TGTGCCAGCAGTTATACCCCGGCGCAGCCCCAGTATTTT.

This clonotype was detected ten times or more. This chain connects TRBV4-3 to TRBJ1-3; unclear D gene. The CDR3 totals 16 residues. Germline V gives CDR1 LGHNA, CDR2 YSLEER. V was clipped by 0 bases and J by 0 bases, with 9 bases between them. CDR3: CASSQDRTSSGNTIYF. CDR3 DNA sequence: TGCGCCAGCAGCCAAGATCGAACGAGCTCTGGAAACACCATATATTTT.

This clonotype was seen repeatedly, ten times or more. The chain is built from TRBV28 and TRBJ2-7; D is perhaps TRBD2 (5 bases). The V end lost 7 bases, the J end lost 2 bases, and 18 bases lay between the germline ends. The CDR3 contains 15 residues. The V gene's germline CDR1 is MDHEN and CDR2 SYDVKM. The CDR3 DNA reads TGTGCCAGCAAGGGAGAACTGGGAGTCACCTACGAGCAGTACTTC. Residues: CASKGELGVTYEQYF.

This clonotype occurred many times. The chain couples TRBV25-1 to TRBJ1-1; tentative D call: TRBD1 (5 bases). This CDR3 is built from 13 residues. From germline, CDR1 is MGHDK and CDR2 SYGVNS. Trimming pared 5 bases from V and 4 bases from J, leaving 11 bases between. The CDR3 region has the DNA TGTGCCAGCAGTTCAGGGTCCAGCACTGAAGCTTTCTTT. Translating it yields CASSSGSSTEAFF.

In the case of this clonotype: A single base separates this from a much larger clone, so it may be a read error. This chain links TRBV5-4 with TRBJ2-6, with D tentatively TRBD1 (6 bases). This CDR3 has 15 amino acids. Germline CDR1 and CDR2: SGHNT and YYREEE (reference sequence). V lost 7 bases, J lost 0 bases, and 11 bases lay in between. CDR3 sequence reads: CASGQSPSGANVLTF. The CDR3 DNA follows: TGTGCCAGCGGACAGTCCCCCTCTGGGGCCAACGTCCTGACTTTC.

There are a few counts of this clonotype. The chain recombines TRBV5-1 with TRBJ2-7, with 11 bases that match TRBD2. Per the germline V gene, CDR1 is SGHRS and CDR2 is YFSETQ. CDR3 length: 15 amino acids. J lost 4 bases, V lost 2 bases, and 5 bases had no gene match. CDR3 sequence: CASSLTSGRVYEQYF. CDR3 bases: TGCGCCAGCAGCTTAACTAGCGGGAGAGTTTACGAGCAGTACTTC. Supplemented by reference TRBV5-1 and TRBJ2-7, the full variable domain reads KAGVTQTPRYLIKTRGQQVTLSCSPISGHRSVSWYQQTPGQGLQFLFEYFSETQRNKGNFPGRFSGRQFSNSRSEMNVSTLELGDSALYLCASSLTSGRVYEQYFGPGTRLTVT.

This clonotype was detected ten times or more. This chain links TRBV5-4 with TRBJ1-2, with TRBD1 matching 9 bases. V was pared by 5 bases and J by 3 bases, with 5 bases of the junction left unmatched. This CDR3 comprises 14 residues. Per the germline V gene, CDR1 is SGHNT and CDR2 is YYREEE (reference sequence). In DNA, the CDR3 is TGTGCCAGCAGATTCACAGGGGGCGACTATGGCTACACCTTC. Its translation is CASRFTGGDYGYTF.

There are a few counts of this clonotype. The V gene is TRBV4-1, the J gene TRBJ2-7; tentatively, D is TRBD2 (7 bases). Germline loops: CDR1 MGHRA, CDR2 YSYEKL. The CDR3 consists of 17 residues. Deletions cut 1 base from V and 0 bases from J, with 16 bases between. CDR3 bases: TGCGCCAGCAGCCAAGCCTCACCGGCGGGGGCCTCCTACGAGCAGTACTTC. Protein: CASSQASPAGASYEQYF.

This clonotype was found a few times. Sequence at one end of the junction differs from germline and may be a read error. The chain's CDR3 is CASSPSGSSYNGQFF. CDR3 nucleotides: TGTGCCAGCAGCCCTAGCGGAAGCTCCTACAATGGGCAGTTCTTC. V gene TRBV11-3 combines with J gene TRBJ2-1; 7 positions agree with TRBD2. The CDR3 spans 15 residues. The germline V gene encodes CDR1 SGHNT and CDR2 YENEEA. Filled out from reference TRBV11-3 and TRBJ2-1, the complete variable domain reads EAGVVQSPRYKIIEKKQPVAFWCNPISGHNTLYWYLQNLGQGPELLIRYENEEAVDDSQLPKDRFSAERLKGVDSTLKIQPAELGDSAVYLCASSPSGSSYNGQFFGPGTRLTVL.

This clonotype has a count of ten or more. The chain recombines TRBV28 with TRBJ1-5; no clear D gene. The germline V gene has CDR1 MDHEN and CDR2 SYDVKM. The CDR3 spans 12 residues. V was shortened by 3 bases and J by 7 bases, with 7 bases between the two germline ends. CDR3 loop: CASSLLPQPQHF. The DNA for the CDR3 is TGTGCCAGCAGTTTGCTCCCCCAGCCCCAGCATTTT.

As regards this clonotype: The CDR3 carries no conserved terminal phenylalanine or tryptophan, so it likely arises from a read error. The chain joins TRBV7-9 to TRBJ1-5; D is unclear. The CDR3 loop spans 13 amino acids. V shed 7 bases and J shed 2 bases, with 9 bases lying between them. In germline, CDR1 is SEHNR, CDR2 FQNEAQ (reference sequence). This CDR3 reads CASTRGGNQPQHI. DNA of the CDR3: TGTGCCAGCACCCGTGGGGGCAATCAGCCCCAGCATATT.

This clonotype was counted ten times or more. The V and J genes are TRBV30 and TRBJ2-7; 7 positions agree with TRBD1. V was pared by 1 base and J by 2 bases, with 14 bases of the junction left unmatched. The CDR3 is made up of 17 amino acids. Per the germline V gene, CDR1 is GTSNPN and CDR2 is SVGIG (reference sequence). This CDR3 is CAWSESLGTVPTYEQYF. CDR3 DNA sequence: TGTGCCTGGAGTGAGTCCCTCGGGACAGTGCCTACCTACGAGCAGTACTTC.

This chain uses TRBV23-1 with TRBJ1-6; D is perhaps TRBD1 (6 bases). TRBV23-1 is marked as an open reading frame, function uncertain. With 2 bases removed from V and 7 bases from J, the gap between germline ends came to 15 bases. This CDR3 is 16 amino acids long. CDR3: CASSQDQDSKNSPLHF. As DNA, the CDR3 is TGCGCCAGCAGTCAAGATCAGGACAGCAAGAATTCACCCCTCCACTTT.

This clonotype was seen at least ten times. CDR3 residues: CASSLTRTSNEQYF. For the CDR3, the DNA is TGTGCCAGCAGCCTTACACGGACTAGCAACGAGCAGTACTTC. The chain has TRBV7-9 and TRBJ2-7; TRBD2 agrees at 8 bases. In germline, CDR1 is SEHNR, CDR2 FQNEAQ (reference sequence). The length of the CDR3 is 14 residues. V shed 5 bases, J shed 5 bases, and the junction held 8 bases outside the gene matches.

CDR3 loop: CASSLVGTGEDQPQHF. DNA of the CDR3: TGTGCCAGCAGCTTAGTAGGGACAGGGGAGGATCAGCCCCAGCATTTT. The chain carries TRBV7-9 and TRBJ1-5, with 10 bases fitting TRBD1. Unmatched junction bases numbered 5, after V lost 1 base and J lost 5 bases. This CDR3 has 16 amino acids. Germline-derived CDR1 and CDR2 are SEHNR and FQNEAQ (reference sequence).

Ten or more counts support this clonotype. This rearrangement joins TRBV30 to TRBJ2-1; no clear D. From germline, CDR1 is GTSNPN and CDR2 SVGIG (reference sequence). Trimming stripped 2 bases from V and 4 bases from J, with 9 bases between. The CDR3 contains 13 residues. CDR3 in DNA: TGTGCCTGGAGTACCGACAATTACAATGAGCAGTTCTTC. It encodes CAWSTDNYNEQFF.

A remark on this clonotype: One end of the junction varies from germline; a read error may be responsible. The chain links TRBV5-6 to TRBJ2-7; TRBD2 aligns across 8 bases. Germline CDR1 SGHDT, CDR2 YYEEEE. The length of the CDR3 is 16 residues. The CDR3 is CASSMWISGVIYGQYF. The DNA of the CDR3 is TGTGCCAGCAGCATGTGGATTAGCGGGGTGATATACGGGCAGTACTTC.

There are a few counts of this clonotype. The rearrangement uses TRBV6-2 or TRBV6-3 and TRBJ2-2; D remains ambiguous. The V gene lost 6 bases and the J gene lost 5 bases, with 19 bases spanning the gap. There are 16 residues in the CDR3. The germline CDR1 and CDR2 sequences are MNHEY and SVGEGT. The CDR3 DNA reads TGTGCCAGCAGCCGCACGACCGGATGGTCGACCGGGGAGCTGTTTTTT. Protein sequence: CASSRTTGWSTGELFF.

The V and J genes are TRBV29-1 and TRBJ2-5; no clear D gene. The CDR3 length is 15 residues. Trimming removed 3 bases at V and 0 bases at J, with 14 bases between. Germline V gives CDR1 SQVTM, CDR2 ANQGSEA. CDR3 in amino acids: CSVDGQKEYQETQYF. In nucleotides, the CDR3 is TGCAGCGTTGACGGTCAGAAAGAATACCAAGAGACCCAGTACTTC.

This clonotype was seen at least ten times. The chain couples TRBV19 to TRBJ2-7; 9 positions match TRBD2. CDR3 length equals 15 residues. V gave up 9 bases and J gave up 2 bases; unmatched junction bases: 11. CDR1 and CDR2 from the germline V gene are LNHDA and SQIVND (reference sequence). Written as DNA, the CDR3 is TGTGCCAGCCAGCCCAGCGGGGGGAACCCCTACGAGCAGTACTTC. Translated: CASQPSGGNPYEQYF.

This clonotype was seen a handful of times. This chain connects TRBV27 to TRBJ2-5, with TRBD2 matching over 9 bases. The CDR3 length is 14 residues. V shed 5 bases, J shed 5 bases, and the junction held 6 bases outside the gene matches. The V gene's germline CDR1 is MNHEY and CDR2 SMNVEV (reference sequence). The CDR3 DNA follows: TGTGCCAGCAGTCCGGGACTAGCTGCGGAGACCCAGTACTTC. The encoded protein is CASSPGLAAETQYF.